Listed below are T cell receptor beta chains from one sample, sequenced in a study of T cell changes during pregnancy in multiple sclerosis. Only in-frame clones appear in the TCRdb table, and some are missing; sequencing was by immunoSEQ multiplex PCR. The sample lists roughly 35,000 clones, 85% to 95% seen once, with about 1.2% in the top ten. Source material: PBMCs (not recorded whether the cells were cultured). The receptor set was obtained from a female donor with multiple sclerosis, enrolled in a pregnancy study. Both conserved end residues are part of each CDR3. A D gene is named only where the DNA matches it firmly. Clone size appears in some rows only: once, few, many, or a class for an expanded clone.

V gene	clone size	CDR3 length	D gene	J gene	CDR3 protein	CDR3 DNA
TRBV19	.	13	.	TRBJ2-1	CASRSDRFNEQFF	TGTGCCAGTAGATCTGACAGGTTCAATGAGCAGTTCTTC
TRBV7-3	.	16	TRBD2	TRBJ2-3	CASSLKGLASTDTQYF	TGTGCCAGCAGCTTAAAAGGACTAGCGAGCACAGATACGCAGTATTTT
TRBV11-2	.	16	TRBD2	TRBJ2-1	CASSLGFDSGSHEQFF	TGTGCCAGCAGCTTAGGGTTTGATAGCGGGAGTCATGAGCAGTTCTTC
TRBV14	.	16	TRBD1	TRBJ2-3	CASSQGGGAFSDTQYF	TGTGCCAGCAGCCAAGGAGGGGGCGCGTTTTCAGATACGCAGTATTTT
TRBV6-5	.	16	.	TRBJ2-7	CASSYSRVSSNYEQYF	TGTGCCAGCAGTTACTCGAGGGTCAGCTCCAACTACGAGCAGTACTTC
TRBV11-2	once	15	.	TRBJ2-3	CASSLISGRTDTQYF	TGTGCCAGCAGCTTAATATCAGGGAGGACAGATACGCAGTATTTT
TRBV4-3	.	16	.	TRBJ2-5	CASSQDLGQPQETQYF	TGCGCCAGCAGCCAAGATTTGGGGCAGCCCCAAGAGACCCAGTACTTC
TRBV7-2	.	15	.	TRBJ2-1	CASSLGVSGVNEQFF	TGTGCCAGCAGCTTAGGCGTGAGCGGAGTTAATGAGCAGTTCTTC
TRBV10-3	.	12	TRBD2	TRBJ2-1	CAIRSGGNEQFF	TGTGCCATCAGGTCCGGGGGGAATGAGCAGTTCTTC
TRBV5-1	.	16	.	TRBJ2-7	CASSVSTPRGSYEQYF	TGCGCCAGCAGCGTATCGACGCCGCGAGGCTCCTACGAGCAGTACTTC
TRBV19	.	15	TRBD2	TRBJ2-7	CASSPKREMLYEQYF	TGTGCCAGTAGTCCAAAGCGGGAGATGTTATACGAGCAGTACTTC
TRBV27	.	16	.	TRBJ2-3	CASSGGARTYTDTQYF	TGTGCCAGCAGTGGGGGGGCTCGAACCTACACAGATACGCAGTATTTT
TRBV29-1	.	12	.	TRBJ1-2	CSVEEDKYGYTF	TGCAGCGTTGAAGAAGACAAATATGGCTACACCTTC
TRBV10-3	.	13	.	TRBJ2-7	CAISERSAGRAYF	TGTGCCATCAGTGAGAGGTCTGCGGGACGGGCGTACTTC
TRBV19	.	12	.	TRBJ1-1	CASSIQNTEAFF	TGTGCCAGTAGTATACAGAACACTGAAGCTTTCTTT
TRBV10-3	.	13	.	TRBJ1-1	CAITNRRDTEAFF	TGTGCCATCACGAACAGGAGAGACACTGAAGCTTTCTTT
TRBV18	.	13	TRBD1	TRBJ1-2	CASSPGTDYGYTF	TGTGCCAGCTCACCCGGGACAGACTATGGCTACACCTTC
TRBV27	.	13	.	TRBJ2-7	CASSLGLPYEQYF	TGTGCCAGCAGTTTGGGCCTTCCTTACGAGCAGTACTTC
TRBV10-1	.	14	TRBD2	TRBJ2-7	CAIVGLARTYEQYF	TGCGCCATCGTAGGACTAGCGAGGACCTACGAGCAGTACTTC
TRBV5-1	few	14	.	TRBJ2-7	CASSLSGYSYEQYF	TGCGCCAGCAGCTTAAGCGGTTACTCCTACGAGCAGTACTTC
TRBV13	.	13	.	TRBJ2-3	CASSSLDTDTQYF	TGTGCCAGCAGCTCGCTAGACACAGATACGCAGTATTTT
TRBV28	.	14	.	TRBJ2-3	CASSSEQRTDTQYF	TGTGCCAGCAGTTCCGAACAGCGCACAGATACGCAGTATTTT